This T cell receptor beta chain was sequenced for a study of cytomegalovirus exposure and HLA in healthy donors. Study outcomes and limitations: For most TCR sequences rarity was the rule, although some public TCRs occurred in many donors. A reported reduction in N-insertions relative to the roughly 700-donor mean was seen in an Asian-associated ancestry cluster in a later analysis.

CDR3 length: 13 amino acids. The germline V gene encodes CDR1 GTSNPN and CDR2 SVGIG (reference sequence). With 8 bases removed from V and 4 bases from J, the gap between germline ends came to 12 bases. With regard to this clone: Its antigen is not identified.

A multiplex PCR was run with 60 Vbeta primers and 13 Jbeta primers. Study processing details: Later, tens of millions of unique TCR beta chains were counted in an analysis, and approximately 9.9 million of them were shared. Assay: immunoSEQ multiplex PCR; the TCRdb copy retains only in-frame clones and omits some. The V and J calls and clone size are taken from that table; D and trimming were inferred from the DNA. The repertoire holds 150,000 to 200,000 clones, with 80% as singletons. The gene calls are TRBV30 and TRBJ1-6, with D possibly being TRBD1 (5 bases). The TCR was taken from a boy aged 5-17 years in good health and CMV-seronegative. The material sequenced was PBMCs. The CDR3: CALMEGYNSPLHF. The CDR3 DNA follows: TGTGCCCTGATGGAGGGGTATAATTCACCCCTCCACTTT.